These 12 T cell receptor beta chains came from one sample sequenced in a study of blood T cell repertoires in COVID-19. Clones were read by immunoSEQ multiplex PCR, and TCRdb kept only the in-frame ones, dropping some. The repertoire holds 60,000 to 80,000 clones, with 65% to 90% as singletons. Sequenced: peripheral blood. All receptors derive from a man aged 45-65 years with acute or convalescent COVID-19.

V gene TRBV5-4 combines with J gene TRBJ1-2; D call uncertain. This CDR3 is built from 13 residues. V was shortened by 9 bases and J by 8 bases, with 20 bases between the two germline ends. Germline CDR1 is SGHNT and CDR2 is YYREEE (reference sequence). CDR3 protein: CATLGGSGSGYTF. Here the CDR3 DNA reads TGTGCCACTCTTGGCGGTTCTGGGAGCGGCTACACCTTC.

The gene calls are TRBV24-1 and TRBJ2-5, with D possibly being TRBD1 (5 bases). This CDR3 has 13 amino acids. CDR1 KGHDR and CDR2 SFDVKD come from the germline V gene. Trimming removed 7 bases from V and 5 bases from J, with 13 bases in between. In nucleotides, the CDR3 is TGTGCCACCAGCGACAGTACCGGTGAGACCCAGTACTTC. This encodes CATSDSTGETQYF.

The CDR3 DNA reads as TGTGCCAGCAGTTACGGATTAGCAGGGGAGACCCAGTACTTC. Amino acids: CASSYGLAGETQYF. The chain carries TRBV6-2 or TRBV6-3 and TRBJ2-5; D perhaps matches TRBD1 (5 bases). Germline assignment: CDR1 MNHEY and CDR2 SVGEGT. CDR3 length: 14 residues. Trimming cost V 2 bases and J 5 bases, with 12 bases left between them.

V is TRBV6-5 and J is TRBJ1-2, with D perhaps TRBD1 (5 bases). V was clipped by 11 bases and J by 1 base, with 14 bases between them. This CDR3 has 13 residues. From germline, CDR1 is MNHEY and CDR2 SVGAGI. This chain's CDR3 is CAGGRDFNYGYTF. In DNA form, the CDR3 reads TGTGCCGGGGGGAGGGACTTTAACTATGGCTACACCTTC.

The chain has TRBV25-1 and TRBJ1-4; D gene ambiguous. The germline CDR1 and CDR2 sequences are MGHDK and SYGVNS. Trimming took off 3 bases at V and 8 bases at J, with 16 bases between the two ends. The CDR3 sequence is 15 residues long. DNA of the CDR3: TGTGCCAGCAGTGACCCGGCCGAACTAAGGGAAAAACTGTTTTTT. Translated: CASSDPAELREKLFF.

The genes are TRBV5-3 and TRBJ2-3, with D possibly being TRBD2 (6 bases). TRBV5-3 is classed as an ORF, of uncertain function. The ends were cut back, 1 base at V and 0 bases at J, with 9 bases in the middle. This CDR3 region has 15 residues. CDR3 residues: CARSLRGVSTDTQYF. As DNA, the CDR3 is TGTGCCAGAAGCTTGCGCGGGGTTAGCACAGATACGCAGTATTTT.

This chain uses TRBV10-1 with TRBJ1-2, with 7 positions matching TRBD1. Germline loops: CDR1 WNHNN, CDR2 SYGVQD (reference sequence). This CDR3 region has 13 residues. Losses at the gene ends were 6 bases for V and 8 bases for J; bases not matched to a gene: 9. The chain's CDR3 is CASSIDRDRGYTF. The CDR3 bases are TGCGCCAGCAGCATTGACAGGGATCGCGGCTACACCTTC.

The rearrangement links TRBV20-1 to TRBJ2-7; a possible D gene is TRBD1 (6 bases). The CDR3 spans 11 residues. Per germline, CDR1 DFQATT and CDR2 SNEGSKA (reference sequence). V gave up 2 bases and J gave up 4 bases, with 6 bases separating them. The CDR3 region is CSARQGYEQYF. Here the CDR3 DNA reads TGCAGTGCTAGACAGGGGTACGAGCAGTACTTC.

V and J are TRBV11-1 and TRBJ2-1; a weak D match, TRBD1 (7 bases). V was clipped by 3 bases and J by 3 bases, with 12 bases between them. Germline CDR1 reads SGHAT; CDR2 reads FQDESV (reference sequence). This CDR3 contains 15 residues. The CDR3 DNA is TGTGCCAGCAGCTTCAACCAGGGGGGCTACAATGAGCAGTTCTTC. It encodes CASSFNQGGYNEQFF.

This clone was detected a few times. This chain links TRBV11-2 with TRBJ1-1; D possibly corresponds to TRBD1 (6 bases). In germline, CDR1 is SGHAT, CDR2 FQNNGV. This CDR3 has 13 residues. V lost 1 base and J 3 bases, leaving 6 bases between the germline ends. CDR3 amino acids: CASSLGQDTEAFF. The CDR3 DNA reads TGTGCCAGCAGCTTAGGACAGGACACTGAAGCTTTCTTT.

This chain uses TRBV7-6 with TRBJ1-3; tentatively, D is TRBD1 (6 bases). Trimming pared 1 base from V and 2 bases from J, leaving 12 bases between. Germline V lookup: CDR1 SGHVS, CDR2 FNYEAQ. This CDR3 spans 16 amino acids. CDR3 sequence (DNA): TGTGCCAGCAGCTTAGGAAGGGCAGGGGCTGGAAACACCATATATTTT. Its translation: CASSLGRAGAGNTIYF.

This chain links TRBV3-1 (or the pseudogene TRBV3-2) with TRBJ2-2, with a weak D call TRBD2 (6 bases). The CDR3 is made up of 14 amino acids. Germline assignment: CDR1 LGHDT and CDR2 YNNKEL (reference sequence). V was cut by 1 base and J by 7 bases, with 10 bases left in between. The CDR3 nucleotides read TGTGCCAGCAGCCAAGTGGGGGGTGACGGGGAGCTGTTTTTT. This translates into CASSQVGGDGELFF.